This TCR beta chain stems from a study of cytomegalovirus exposure and HLA in healthy donors. The study's findings and limits: TCR beta V segments were, for the most part, productive about 87% or about 30% of the time in an earlier analysis.

Details on this clone: Its antigen remains unknown. One junction end does not reproduce the germline sequence, and a read error may be involved.

Germline V gene lookup returns CDR1 SNHLY and CDR2 FYNNEI. This CDR3 comprises 14 residues. Each donor was nominally healthy when sampled (though unrecorded immune exposures were likely). PCR employed 60 Vbeta and 13 Jbeta primers. Assay used: immunoSEQ multiplex PCR; TCRdb lists only in-frame clones, some missing. The table has some 240,000 clones, around 90% seen once. This clonotype was obtained from a girl aged 2 to 10 in good health and CMV-seronegative. The chain employs TRBV2 and TRBJ1-2; TRBD1 aligns across 7 bases. Material for sequencing was PBMCs. CDR3 in DNA: TGTGCCAGCAGGGAAGGGACAGCTAACTATGGCTACACCTTC. Amino acid sequence: CASREGTANYGYTF.